Detailed here is one T cell receptor beta chain. Methods used by the authors: Estimates of nucleated cell counts were drawn from the amplification of reference gene primers. Repertoires were generated with immunoSEQ multiplex PCR, while TCRdb's copy carries only in-frame clones and drops some. V and J calls plus clone size are reproduced from that table; the DNA served to infer D and trimming. The sample records approximately 94,000 clones, 80% to 95% being singletons. The CDR3 consists of 13 residues. Germline loops: CDR1 SGHAT, CDR2 FQNNGV. V was shortened by 2 bases and J by 6 bases, with 10 bases between the two germline ends. The sample originates from a study of blood T cell repertoires in COVID-19.

The receptor was derived from a man aged 50 to 59 with active COVID-19. The chain uses TRBV11-2 and TRBJ1-1; D is uncertain. The sequencing sample was made of peripheral blood. In DNA, the CDR3 is TGTGCCAGCAGCTTATTGGTGCAGTCTGAAGCTTTCTTT. Protein sequence: CASSLLVQSEAFF.